The 22 T cell receptor beta chains presented below share a single source sample, sequenced in a study of cytomegalovirus exposure and HLA in healthy donors. PCR employed 60 Vbeta and 13 Jbeta primers. The data were produced by immunoSEQ multiplex PCR, yet TCRdb's version contains in-frame clones alone and is incomplete. Among about 200,000 clones listed, 65% to 85% were seen once. Sequenced material: PBMCs. All receptors derive from a woman under 40 in good health and CMV-seronegative.

The chain carries TRBV5-1 and TRBJ2-7; a weak D match, TRBD2 (6 bases). CDR1 and CDR2 from the germline V gene are SGHRS and YFSETQ. Trimming took 4 bases from V and 6 from J, leaving 17 bases between them. This CDR3 contains 14 residues. The CDR3 protein is CASSLGAAGGEQYF. The CDR3, as DNA: TGCGCCAGCAGCCTAGGAGCAGCCGGGGGCGAGCAGTACTTC.

The rearrangement uses TRBV5-8 and TRBJ1-2; 8 nucleotides align to TRBD1. The germline V gene has CDR1 SGHTS and CDR2 YDEGEE. V lost 3 bases, J lost 2 bases, and 6 bases stayed unmatched. The CDR3 spans 15 residues. The DNA for the CDR3 is TGTGCCAGCAGCTACCCGGGACAGGAAAACTATGGCTACACCTTC. This sequence encodes CASSYPGQENYGYTF.

This clone was observed many times. A read error may produce the germline difference seen at one junction end. The chain employs TRBV6-5 and TRBJ1-1; unclear D gene. This CDR3 is built from 13 residues. CDR1 and CDR2 (germline): MNHEY, SVGAGI. The CDR3 DNA reads TGTGCCAGCAGTCACCAGGTGAAAACTGAAGCTTTCTTT. Its protein product is CASSHQVKTEAFF.

In regard to this clone: Other DNA sequences of this sample code for an identical CDR3. The chain carries TRBV19 and TRBJ2-2, with a tentative D call TRBD1 (5 bases). Trimming removed 3 bases from V and 2 bases from J, with 10 bases in between. Germline assignment: CDR1 LNHDA and CDR2 SQIVND (reference sequence). This CDR3 has 15 residues. The DNA of the CDR3 is TGTGCCAGTAGTATCTTCAGGGAAAACACCGGGGAGCTGTTTTTT. Its protein is CASSIFRENTGELFF.

This clone showed up just a few times. An end of the junction does not agree with germline; a read error may underlie this. The V and J genes are TRBV7-8 and TRBJ1-2; tentative D call: TRBD1 (5 bases). The germline V gene encodes CDR1 SGHVS and CDR2 FQNEAQ. The CDR3 contains 15 residues. The CDR3 bases are TGTGCCAGCAGCTTAAGTCCAGGGAACGTATATGGCTACCCCTTC. It encodes CASSLSPGNVYGYPF.

V and J are TRBV28 and TRBJ2-2, with 11 nucleotides matching TRBD2. The V gene's germline CDR1 is MDHEN and CDR2 SYDVKM. J gave up 0 bases and V 1 base, and 10 bases lay outside the gene matches. CDR3 length: 20 amino acids. The chain's CDR3 is CASSLLGLAGGYANTGELFF. The CDR3 DNA reads TGTGCCAGCAGTTTATTGGGGCTAGCGGGAGGATACGCGAACACCGGGGAGCTGTTTTTT.

The chain carries TRBV19 and TRBJ1-6; 11 nucleotides match TRBD1. V was clipped by 1 base and J by 12 bases; unmatched bases: 2. Germline lookup yields CDR1 LNHDA and CDR2 SQIVND (reference sequence). CDR3 length: 14 residues. The DNA of the CDR3 is TGTGCCAGTAGTATAGCGGGACAGGGGGTACCCCTCCACTTT. Its protein is CASSIAGQGVPLHF.

CDR3 coding DNA: TGTGCCAGCAGCTCGGGACTAGCGGGAGTAACGGGCGAGCAGTACTTC. Amino acid sequence: CASSSGLAGVTGEQYF. The V gene is TRBV13, the J gene TRBJ2-7; TRBD2 matches 14 bases. This CDR3 region has 16 residues. The germline V gene has CDR1 PRHDT and CDR2 FYEKMQ (reference sequence). The trim removed 4 bases at V and 6 bases at J, leaving 8 bases unmatched.

The gene calls are TRBV5-5 and TRBJ2-7; the D gene is possibly TRBD2 (6 bases). Germline V gene sequence: CDR1 SGHKS, CDR2 YYEKEE (reference sequence). The CDR3 runs to 15 residues. V lost 0 bases and J lost 2, with 12 bases in between. CDR3 coding DNA: TGTGCCAGCAGCTTGGATTTCGGACTACCCTACGAGCAGTACTTC. Translated: CASSLDFGLPYEQYF.

The chain couples TRBV6-5 to TRBJ1-5; D not certain. Germline CDR1 and CDR2: MNHEY and SVGAGI. The V end lost 0 bases, the J end lost 5 bases, and 5 bases lay between the germline ends. The CDR3 length is 13 residues. This CDR3 is CASSYSQHQPQHF. The CDR3 region has the DNA TGTGCCAGCAGTTACTCACAGCATCAGCCCCAGCATTTT.

J is TRBJ2-7 and V is TRBV14; possible D gene TRBD2, 5 bases. Germline V gene data show CDR1 as SGHDN and CDR2 as FVKESK. V lost 1 base and J lost 4, with 17 bases in between. The length of the CDR3 is 16 residues. DNA for the CDR3: TGTGCCAGCAGCCAAGTCATGGGTAGCGCCGGGTACGAGCAGTACTTC. Its protein product is CASSQVMGSAGYEQYF.

The chain couples TRBV18 to TRBJ1-3, with 8 bases fitting TRBD1. Germline V gene data show CDR1 as KGHSH and CDR2 as LQKENI. The junction had 3 bases not matched to a gene; V was cut back by 8 bases and J by 0 bases. This CDR3 is built from 14 residues. The CDR3 reads CASRQGLSGNTIYF. The CDR3 nucleotides read TGTGCCAGCCGACAGGGGCTCTCTGGAAACACCATATATTTT.

V is TRBV30 and J is TRBJ2-7, with D hard to call. Trimming stripped 0 bases from V and 1 base from J, with 19 bases between. This CDR3 is 17 amino acids long. In germline, CDR1 is GTSNPN, CDR2 SVGIG (reference sequence). The CDR3 sequence is CAWSVGRLTVRSYEQYF. CDR3 DNA: TGTGCCTGGAGTGTAGGCAGACTCACTGTTAGATCCTACGAGCAGTACTTC.

This chain links TRBV6-1 with TRBJ1-1; tentative D call: TRBD1 (5 bases). The germline V gene has CDR1 MNHNS and CDR2 SASEGT. CDR3 length equals 13 residues. Trimming cost V 7 bases and J 10 bases, with 19 bases left between them. The DNA for the CDR3 is TGTGCCAGCAAAAACAGTGGGGCACTGGGAGCTTTCTTT. Translating it yields CASKNSGALGAFF.

The rearrangement joins TRBV4-1 to TRBJ2-5, with 7 bases lining up with TRBD2. Germline V gene lookup returns CDR1 MGHRA and CDR2 YSYEKL. Losses at the gene ends were 4 bases for V and 6 bases for J; bases not matched to a gene: 8. This CDR3 has 14 amino acids. Here the CDR3 DNA reads TGCGCCAGCAGCCTCGGGACTATGGAGAAGACCCAGTACTTC. As protein: CASSLGTMEKTQYF.

The chain links TRBV5-4 to TRBJ2-5, with a tentative D call TRBD2 (6 bases). The CDR3 has 14 amino acids. CDR1 and CDR2 from the germline V gene are SGHNT and YYREEE (reference sequence). The V end lost 4 bases, the J end lost 4 bases, and 14 bases lay between the germline ends. CDR3: CASSPLAGLETQYF. The CDR3 nucleotides read TGTGCCAGCAGCCCACTCGCGGGGCTAGAGACCCAGTACTTC.

V gene TRBV7-3 combines with J gene TRBJ1-4, with 9 bases lining up with TRBD1. Looked up from germline, CDR1 is SGHTA and CDR2 is FQGTGA. V lost 3 bases, J lost 6 bases, and 2 bases stayed unmatched. The CDR3 runs 14 residues. The CDR3 coding sequence is TGTGCCAGCAGCTTGAGGGACAGGGATGAAAAACTGTTTTTT. Amino acids: CASSLRDRDEKLFF.

The rearrangement joins TRBV19 to TRBJ1-2, with a tentative D call TRBD1 (6 bases). Trimming shortened V by 6 bases and J by 6 bases, and 14 bases separated the two germline ends. In germline, CDR1 is LNHDA, CDR2 SQIVND (reference sequence). The CDR3 contains 13 residues. CDR3 protein: CASRGHPLDGYTF. The CDR3 bases are TGTGCCAGTAGGGGACACCCGTTAGATGGCTACACCTTC.

The chain recombines TRBV2 with TRBJ1-2; TRBD1 might be the D (6 bases). The CDR3 runs to 13 residues. Germline V gene sequence: CDR1 SNHLY, CDR2 FYNNEI. V shed 9 bases and J shed 0 bases, with 11 bases lying between them. For the CDR3, the DNA is TGTGCCAGAATCCGGGACACTAACTATGGCTACACCTTC. This encodes CARIRDTNYGYTF.

This clone was observed a few times. The chain is built from TRBV6-5 and TRBJ2-5; a possible D gene is TRBD1 (5 bases). This CDR3 spans 16 amino acids. CDR1 is MNHEY, CDR2 SVGAGI, per germline. V dropped 0 bases and J dropped 3 bases, with 14 bases sitting between them. The chain's CDR3 is CASSYSNWGLKETQYF. CDR3 nucleotide sequence: TGTGCCAGCAGTTACTCGAATTGGGGCCTCAAAGAGACCCAGTACTTC.

This clone came up once. The J gene is TRBJ2-3, the V gene TRBV7-9, with TRBD2 as a possible D gene (5 bases). Germline V gene sequence: CDR1 SEHNR, CDR2 FQNEAQ (reference sequence). Trimming shortened V by 3 bases and J by 4 bases, and 17 bases separated the two germline ends. The CDR3 consists of 16 residues. In DNA, the CDR3 is TGTGCCAGCAGCTTTAGGTTAACGGGGTTGGCAGATACGCAGTATTTT. As protein: CASSFRLTGLADTQYF.

The V gene is TRBV5-8, the J gene TRBJ2-7; D perhaps matches TRBD2 (5 bases). Per the germline V gene, CDR1 is SGHTS and CDR2 is YDEGEE. CDR3 size: 15 residues. Trimming stripped 2 bases from V and 0 bases from J, with 12 bases between. CDR3: CASSFRQRTSYEQYF. The CDR3 bases are TGTGCCAGCAGCTTTCGTCAGCGGACCTCCTACGAGCAGTACTTC.